What follows describes a single T cell receptor (beta chain). Its antigen is still unknown. This record belongs to a study of T cell responses to AZD1222 COVID-19 vaccine. Study findings and constraints: Most donors were white British, females outnumbered males, and clonal diversity was possibly underestimated.

Pooled samples include second doses given at about 4 or 12 weeks. The germline V gene encodes CDR1 MNHEY and CDR2 SVGAGI. The CDR3 runs 13 residues. The ends were cut back, 4 bases at V and 5 bases at J, with 11 bases in the middle. Repertoires were generated with immunoSEQ multiplex PCR, while TCRdb's copy carries only in-frame clones and drops some. Of over 130,000 clones in the sample, roughly nine tenths were seen once. The receptor was derived from an adult who received the AZD1222 COVID-19 vaccine. The chain recombines TRBV6-5 with TRBJ1-1, with a possible D match to TRBD1 (6 bases). Specimen: peripheral blood, collected 28 days after the second AZD1222 dose. The CDR3 DNA follows: TGTGCCAGCAGTTTACAGGGATGGACTGAAGCTTTCTTT. Its protein is CASSLQGWTEAFF.